The 31 T cell receptor beta chains in this list originate from one sample, sequenced in a study of shared clonotypes between healthy human individuals. The repertoire was sequenced with immunoSEQ multiplex PCR; TCRdb's copy has only in-frame clones and lacks some. The sample lists fewer than 1.8 million clones, approximately 98.5% occurring once. The sample consisted of naive CD4+ T cells sorted from blood. Subset denoted: CD45RA+ positively selected. The receptor source for this set is a man aged 25 to 40 in good health.

This clone was observed a single time. The rearrangement links TRBV18 to TRBJ2-1; no clear D gene. Looked up from germline, CDR1 is KGHSH and CDR2 is LQKENI. CDR3 length equals 13 residues. Trimming stripped 4 bases from V and 5 bases from J, with 9 bases between. The CDR3 is CASSQSGNNEQFF. The DNA of the CDR3 is TGTGCCAGCTCACAGTCAGGTAACAATGAGCAGTTCTTC.

Worth noting for this clone: The same CDR3 is also encoded by other DNA sequences in this sample. The V and J genes are TRBV2 and TRBJ1-1; D ambiguous. Germline V gene lookup returns CDR1 SNHLY and CDR2 FYNNEI. This CDR3 contains 13 residues. V was trimmed by 1 base and J by 2 bases, leaving 5 bases between them. In DNA, the CDR3 is TGTGCCAGCAGTGAAGGTCTTAACACTGAAGCTTTCTTT. This translates into CASSEGLNTEAFF.

J is TRBJ2-3 and V is TRBV6-6, with D maybe TRBD1 (6 bases). The CDR3 contains 15 residues. The V gene's germline CDR1 is MNHNY and CDR2 SVGAGI (reference sequence). Trimming left V 5 bases short and J 1 base short, with 13 bases between. This chain's CDR3 is CASSPRGFGTDTQYF. For the CDR3, the DNA is TGTGCCAGCAGTCCAAGGGGGTTTGGCACAGATACGCAGTATTTT.

The chain is built from TRBV9 and TRBJ2-3, with TRBD2 matching 7 bases. The germline V gene has CDR1 SGDLS and CDR2 YYNGEE. CDR3 length: 17 residues. Trimming at V came to 4 bases and at J to 7 bases, leaving 18 bases not matched to a gene. CDR3 sequence: CASSSPDGGGPPNTQYF. CDR3 in DNA: TGTGCCAGCAGCTCCCCTGATGGGGGAGGGCCTCCGAATACGCAGTATTTT.

This sequence joins TRBV7-9 and TRBJ2-7, with D perhaps TRBD2 (6 bases). Germline loops: CDR1 SEHNR, CDR2 FQNEAQ (reference sequence). The CDR3 sequence is 14 residues long. V lost 4 bases to trimming and J lost 2 bases, with 12 bases between them. CDR3 coding DNA: TGTGCCAGCAGCTCCCCGGGGAGGACCTACGAGCAGTACTTC. Its protein product is CASSSPGRTYEQYF.

This chain links TRBV7-2 with TRBJ2-5, with 7 bases lining up with TRBD2. The CDR3 is made up of 14 amino acids. V lost 5 bases, J lost 5 bases, and 8 bases stayed unmatched. Germline V gene data show CDR1 as SGHTA and CDR2 as FQGNSA. The CDR3 is CASSRGERAETQYF. CDR3 bases: TGTGCCAGCAGCCGGGGGGAGCGGGCGGAGACCCAGTACTTC.

The chain combines TRBV27 with TRBJ2-7; D is ambiguous. V lost 5 bases to trimming and J lost 3 bases, with 8 bases between them. CDR1 is MNHEY and CDR2 is SMNVEV in the germline V gene (reference sequence). This CDR3 contains 12 residues. The CDR3, as DNA: TGTGCCAGCAGTGGCTCACACTACGAGCAGTACTTC. Translated, it gives CASSGSHYEQYF.

The genes are TRBV6-4 and TRBJ1-1; possible D gene TRBD1, 5 bases. Trimming stripped 1 base from V and 1 base from J, with 10 bases between. The germline V gene has CDR1 MRHNA and CDR2 SNTAGT. This CDR3 contains 15 residues. DNA for the CDR3: TGTGCCAGCAGTGACTTACGGGGGGGGAACACTGAAGCTTTCTTT. Translating it yields CASSDLRGGNTEAFF.

Notes on this clone: The same CDR3 can be traced to other DNA sequences in this sample. This chain uses TRBV15 with TRBJ2-7, with D perhaps given as TRBD1 or TRBD2 (5 bases each). Germline CDR1 LNHNV, CDR2 YYDKDF (reference sequence). V lost 0 bases and J 3 bases, leaving 9 bases between the germline ends. This CDR3 comprises 14 residues. The CDR3 DNA follows: TGTGCCACCAGCAGAGATCTTGGGGGCTACGAGCAGTACTTC. Translated: CATSRDLGGYEQYF.

In regard to this clone: This specimen includes other DNA sequences encoding the same CDR3. This rearrangement joins TRBV19 to TRBJ2-7, with D perhaps TRBD2 (5 bases). This CDR3 comprises 14 residues. Germline loops: CDR1 LNHDA, CDR2 SQIVND (reference sequence). Trimming cost V 5 bases and J 0 bases, with 11 bases left between them. CDR3 nucleotide sequence: TGTGCCAGTAGTTCTTCGGGGAGCTCCTACGAGCAGTACTTC. Its translation: CASSSSGSSYEQYF.

The V call is TRBV5-1, the J call TRBJ2-1, with 14 nucleotides matching TRBD2. Losses at the gene ends were 4 bases for V and 9 bases for J; bases not matched to a gene: 6. This CDR3 contains 15 residues. Germline-derived CDR1 and CDR2 are SGHRS and YFSETQ. The CDR3 bases are TGCGCCAGCAGCCCGGGACTAGCGGGAGTTTCTGAGCAGTTCTTC. Translating gives CASSPGLAGVSEQFF.

Concerning this clone: This CDR3 is also generated by other DNA sequences in the sample. V is TRBV29-1 and J is TRBJ2-5, with 7 bases aligning to TRBD2. V trimming: 4 bases; J trimming: 4 bases; junction bases outside the gene matches: 3. Germline V gives CDR1 SQVTM, CDR2 ANQGSEA. The length of the CDR3 is 12 residues. CDR3 residues: CSVAGGVETQYF. In DNA, the CDR3 is TGCAGCGTTGCGGGGGGAGTAGAGACCCAGTACTTC.

This chain uses TRBV18 with TRBJ2-5; TRBD2 aligns across 12 bases. CDR1 and CDR2 (germline): KGHSH, LQKENI. J lost 0 bases, V lost 3 bases, and 2 bases had no gene match. This CDR3 region has 16 residues. The CDR3 spells CASSPLAGGHQETQYF. The CDR3, as DNA: TGTGCCAGCTCACCCCTAGCGGGAGGGCACCAAGAGACCCAGTACTTC.

This sequence joins TRBV5-4 and TRBJ1-2, with D maybe TRBD1 (6 bases). Trimming removed 1 base from V and 4 bases from J, with 11 bases in between. The CDR3 has 14 residues. Germline CDR1 reads SGHNT; CDR2 reads YYREEE (reference sequence). The CDR3 DNA follows: TGTGCCAGCAGCTTGACGACAGGCCGCTATGGCTACACCTTC. Translated, it gives CASSLTTGRYGYTF.

This clone was detected only a few times. The chain is built from TRBV7-9 and TRBJ1-1; TRBD1 might be the D (5 bases). There are 14 residues in the CDR3. In germline, CDR1 is SEHNR, CDR2 FQNEAQ (reference sequence). Trimming removed 5 bases from V and 7 bases from J, with 17 bases in between. The CDR3 region has the DNA TGTGCCAGCAGCCCGTACCGGGACGCCGGTGAAGCTTTCTTT. Translated, it gives CASSPYRDAGEAFF.

This chain uses TRBV27 with TRBJ1-5; D remains unclear. The V end lost 1 base, the J end lost 0 bases, and 4 bases lay between the germline ends. The CDR3 length is 14 residues. Germline V gives CDR1 MNHEY, CDR2 SMNVEV (reference sequence). CDR3 loop: CASSLYPSNQPQHF. The DNA of the CDR3 is TGTGCCAGCAGTTTATACCCTAGCAATCAGCCCCAGCATTTT.

The chain employs TRBV27 and TRBJ1-5, with a weak D call TRBD1 (5 bases). V was trimmed by 2 bases and J by 7 bases, leaving 18 bases between them. This CDR3 is 16 amino acids long. Germline CDR1 and CDR2: MNHEY and SMNVEV (reference sequence). The CDR3 DNA sequence: TGTGCCAGCAGTTTAGCAGGGAAGGGTAATAGGCAGCCCCAGCATTTT. This encodes CASSLAGKGNRQPQHF.

J is TRBJ2-2 and V is TRBV5-1; TRBD2 agrees at 8 bases. The germline CDR1 and CDR2 sequences are SGHRS and YFSETQ. V shed 0 bases, J shed 4 bases, and the junction held 8 bases outside the gene matches. This CDR3 region has 17 residues. The DNA for the CDR3 is TGCGCCAGCAGCTTGGTATATGCGGGGGGCCTCACCGGGGAGCTGTTTTTT. It codes for CASSLVYAGGLTGELFF.

V usage is TRBV5-1 and J usage is TRBJ2-3; maybe TRBD2 (5 bases). The V gene's germline CDR1 is SGHRS and CDR2 YFSETQ. This CDR3 is 15 amino acids long. V was shortened by 4 bases and J by 0 bases, with 12 bases between the two germline ends. The CDR3 sequence is CASSEGSRSTDTQYF. Here the CDR3 DNA reads TGCGCCAGCAGCGAGGGCTCCCGAAGCACAGATACGCAGTATTTT.

The J gene is TRBJ1-2, the V gene TRBV6-1; D is uncertain. Deletions cut 2 bases from V and 3 bases from J, with 10 bases between. Germline loops: CDR1 MNHNS, CDR2 SASEGT. CDR3 size: 14 residues. The CDR3 reads CASSERVFDYGYTF. The DNA for the CDR3 is TGTGCCAGCAGTGAACGCGTGTTCGACTATGGCTACACCTTC.

As regards this clone: Distinct nucleotide sequences in the sample also encode this CDR3. The chain has TRBV5-1 and TRBJ2-1; 16 nucleotides line up with TRBD2. The germline CDR1 and CDR2 sequences are SGHRS and YFSETQ. V shed 3 bases, J shed 5 bases, and the junction held 2 bases outside the gene matches. This CDR3 comprises 16 residues. The CDR3 loop is CASSSGLAGGNNEQFF. CDR3 sequence (DNA): TGCGCCAGCAGCTCGGGACTAGCGGGAGGGAACAATGAGCAGTTCTTC.

Concerning this clone: This sample also contains other DNA sequences that code for the same CDR3. This rearrangement joins TRBV6-1 to TRBJ2-7, with 7 bases matching TRBD2. J lost 3 bases, V lost 9 bases, and 5 bases had no gene match. Germline V CDR1 and CDR2: MNHNS, SASEGT. This CDR3 has 12 amino acids. CDR3 DNA sequence: TGTGCCAGTAGCGGGCTTAGCTACGAGCAGTACTTC. Translated: CASSGLSYEQYF.

J is TRBJ1-2 and V is TRBV2; 9 bases are a match to TRBD1. CDR1 is SNHLY, CDR2 FYNNEI, per germline. The CDR3 is made up of 13 amino acids. With 3 bases clipped from V and 7 bases from J, the junction kept 3 bases outside the gene matches. The CDR3 sequence is CASSDGTGSGYTF. The CDR3 region has the DNA TGTGCCAGCAGTGATGGGACAGGGAGTGGCTACACCTTC.

The chain links TRBV9 to TRBJ2-1, with a weak D call TRBD2 (7 bases). CDR3 length: 17 residues. Looked up from germline, CDR1 is SGDLS and CDR2 is YYNGEE. V dropped 2 bases and J dropped 0 bases, with 15 bases sitting between them. The CDR3 DNA reads as TGTGCCAGCAGCGTCTCGGGGGGCGGCAGCTCCTACAATGAGCAGTTCTTC. This encodes CASSVSGGGSSYNEQFF.

The V call is TRBV29-1, the J call TRBJ2-3; D might be TRBD1 (5 bases). V was clipped by 7 bases and J by 0 bases, with 14 bases between them. CDR3 length equals 14 residues. The germline V gene has CDR1 SQVTM and CDR2 ANQGSEA. The CDR3 loop is CSATRTPSTDTQYF. CDR3 nucleotide sequence: TGCAGCGCCACCAGGACACCTAGCACAGATACGCAGTATTTT.

This chain connects TRBV11-2 to TRBJ2-3; 7 nucleotides align to TRBD2. Germline V gene sequence: CDR1 SGHAT, CDR2 FQNNGV. V trimming: 0 bases; J trimming: 3 bases; junction bases outside the gene matches: 12. The CDR3 contains 18 residues. In DNA form, the CDR3 reads TGTGCCAGCAGCTTAGATGGACAAACGGGACTAAGGACAGATACGCAGTATTTT. Its protein product is CASSLDGQTGLRTDTQYF.

The rearrangement links TRBV4-1 to TRBJ2-5; TRBD2 might be the D (5 bases). The CDR3 contains 13 residues. Germline CDR1 is MGHRA and CDR2 is YSYEKL. V shed 4 bases and J shed 7 bases, with 13 bases lying between them. The CDR3 DNA reads as TGCGCCAGCAGCCCCGAGGGCTTGGGGACCCAGTACTTC. Amino acid sequence: CASSPEGLGTQYF.

The rearrangement joins TRBV15 to TRBJ1-2, with 9 bases that match TRBD1. Germline V gene sequence: CDR1 LNHNV, CDR2 YYDKDF (reference sequence). Trimming removed 1 base from V and 3 bases from J; junction bases left unmatched: 6. The CDR3 contains 16 residues. The CDR3 is CATSRGSRTGDYGYTF. DNA for the CDR3: TGTGCCACCAGCAGAGGTTCTAGGACAGGGGACTATGGCTACACCTTC.

The chain links TRBV19 to TRBJ1-1; TRBD1 is a possible D gene (5 bases). Trimming left V 3 bases short and J 1 base short, with 12 bases between. This CDR3 has 15 residues. Germline lookup yields CDR1 LNHDA and CDR2 SQIVND (reference sequence). CDR3 sequence (DNA): TGTGCCAGTAGTATCTTCAGACAGTCGAACACTGAAGCTTTCTTT. Amino acids: CASSIFRQSNTEAFF. The full variable domain, in which reference TRBV19 and TRBJ1-1 provide the parts outside the CDR3, is DGGITQSPKYLFRKEGQNVTLSCEQNLNHDAMYWYRQDPGQGLRLIYYSQIVNDFQKGDIAEGYSVSREKKESFPLTVTSAQKNPTAFYLCASSIFRQSNTEAFFGQGTRLTVV.

This chain uses TRBV19 with TRBJ2-7, with 12 bases matching TRBD2. CDR3 length equals 16 residues. Looked up from germline, CDR1 is LNHDA and CDR2 is SQIVND (reference sequence). J gave up 6 bases and V 6 bases, and 12 bases lay outside the gene matches. CDR3 DNA sequence: TGTGCCAGTAGGGAAACCCGACTAGCGGGAGCTCGCGAGCAGTACTTC. It is translated as CASRETRLAGAREQYF.

The chain is built from TRBV15 and TRBJ1-1; the D gene is possibly TRBD1 (5 bases). Germline assignment: CDR1 LNHNV and CDR2 YYDKDF (reference sequence). The CDR3 has 13 amino acids. V dropped 4 bases and J dropped 4 bases, with 10 bases sitting between them. The CDR3 DNA follows: TGTGCCACCAGCAACCACAGGTTCACTGAAGCTTTCTTT. Translating it yields CATSNHRFTEAFF.